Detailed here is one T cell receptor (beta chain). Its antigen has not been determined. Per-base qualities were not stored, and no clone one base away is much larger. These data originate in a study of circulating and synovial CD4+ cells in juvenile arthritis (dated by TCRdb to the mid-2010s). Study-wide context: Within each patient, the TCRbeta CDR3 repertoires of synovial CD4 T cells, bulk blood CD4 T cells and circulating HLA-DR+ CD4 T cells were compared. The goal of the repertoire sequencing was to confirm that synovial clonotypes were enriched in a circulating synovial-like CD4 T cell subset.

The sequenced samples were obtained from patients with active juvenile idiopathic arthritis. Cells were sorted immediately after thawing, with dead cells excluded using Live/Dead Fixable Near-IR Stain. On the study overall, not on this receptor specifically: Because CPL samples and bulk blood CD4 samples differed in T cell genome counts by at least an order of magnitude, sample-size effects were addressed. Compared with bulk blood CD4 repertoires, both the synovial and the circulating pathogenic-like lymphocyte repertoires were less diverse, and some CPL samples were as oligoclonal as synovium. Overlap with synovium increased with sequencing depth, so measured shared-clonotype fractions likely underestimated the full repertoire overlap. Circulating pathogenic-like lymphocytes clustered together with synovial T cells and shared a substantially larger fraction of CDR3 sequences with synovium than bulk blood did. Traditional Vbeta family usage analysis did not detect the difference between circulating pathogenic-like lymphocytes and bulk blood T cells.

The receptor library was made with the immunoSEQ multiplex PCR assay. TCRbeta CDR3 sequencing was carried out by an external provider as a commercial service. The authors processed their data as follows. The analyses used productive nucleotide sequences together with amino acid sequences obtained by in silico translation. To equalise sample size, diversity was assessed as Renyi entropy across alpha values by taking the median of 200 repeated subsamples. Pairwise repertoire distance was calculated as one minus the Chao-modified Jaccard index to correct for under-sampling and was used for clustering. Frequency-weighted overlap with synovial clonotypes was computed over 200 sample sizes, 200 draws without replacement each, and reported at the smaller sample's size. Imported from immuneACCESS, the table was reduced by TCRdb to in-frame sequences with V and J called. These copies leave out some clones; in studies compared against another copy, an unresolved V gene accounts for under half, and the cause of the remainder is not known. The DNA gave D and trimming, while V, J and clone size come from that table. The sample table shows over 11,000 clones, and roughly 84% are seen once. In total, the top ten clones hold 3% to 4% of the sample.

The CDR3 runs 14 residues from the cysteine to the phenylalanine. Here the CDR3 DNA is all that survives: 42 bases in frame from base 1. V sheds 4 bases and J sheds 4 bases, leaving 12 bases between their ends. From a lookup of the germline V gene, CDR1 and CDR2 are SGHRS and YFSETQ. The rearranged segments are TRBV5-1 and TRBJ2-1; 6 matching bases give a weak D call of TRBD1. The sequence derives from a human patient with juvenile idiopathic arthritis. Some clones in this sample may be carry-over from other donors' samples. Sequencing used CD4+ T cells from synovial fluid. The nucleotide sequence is TGCGCCAGCAGCCCTGGACAGAATTACAATGAGCAGTTCTTC. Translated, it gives CASSPGQNYNEQFF. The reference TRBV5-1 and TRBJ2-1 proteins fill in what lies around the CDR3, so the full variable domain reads KAGVTQTPRYLIKTRGQQVTLSCSPISGHRSVSWYQQTPGQGLQFLFEYFSETQRNKGNFPGRFSGRQFSNSRSEMNVSTLELGDSALYLCASSPGQNYNEQFFGPGTRLTVL.